Sequencing of this TCR beta chain was carried out in a study of cytomegalovirus exposure and HLA in healthy donors. This clone was seen a handful of times. Its target is unknown. PCR was performed using 60 Vbeta and 13 Jbeta primers. Produced via immunoSEQ multiplex PCR; TCRdb's table is partial and in-frame only. The repertoire includes more than 95,000 clones, about 16% of them detected once, and more than 0.65% sits in the top ten. Study-wide results and caveats: A list of more than 150 TCR beta chains associated with cytomegalovirus was given.

Sequenced input: PBMCs. The source is a female donor in good health and CMV-seronegative.

The CDR3 region has the DNA TGTGCCAGCAGCTTGAGACAGGGGCCCACAGATACGCAGTATTTT. Protein sequence: CASSLRQGPTDTQYF. The rearrangement links TRBV9 to TRBJ2-3; 8 positions agree with TRBD1. The CDR3 is made up of 15 amino acids. The V and J ends lost 4 bases and 2 bases, in that order; junction bases with no gene match: 6. From germline, CDR1 is SGDLS and CDR2 YYNGEE.